A single sample is the source of the 14 T cell receptor beta chains below, sequenced in a study of T cell repertoires in cytomegalovirus infection. Their recognized antigens are unknown. TCRdb reprocessed the reads via MiXCR and lists one record per CDR3 protein. Here the sample spans more than 300,000 distinct CDR3 sequences, about 34% being singletons. Sample: cultured PBMCs, taken from culture after CMV antigen stimulation. These receptors were taken from a human donor in good health (CMV status not recorded). Some clones in this sample may be carry-over from other donors' samples.

The chain is built from TRBV7-2 and TRBJ2-3, with 9 nucleotides matching TRBD2. V lost 1 base and J lost 5; bases outside the gene matches: 4. This CDR3 spans 15 amino acids. Looked up from germline, CDR1 is SGHTA and CDR2 is FQGNSA. CDR3 in DNA: TGTGCCAGCAGCTTAGGCGGGAGGGCGGGAGATACGCAGTATTTT. As protein: CASSLGGRAGDTQYF.

A few counts support this clonotype. This sequence joins TRBV7-2 and TRBJ2-1; 8 bases map to TRBD1. Germline trimming cut 5 bases from V and 2 bases from J; bases unmatched to any gene: 5. The CDR3 loop spans 15 amino acids. In germline, CDR1 is SGHTA, CDR2 FQGNSA. The CDR3 nucleotides are TGTGCCAGCAGCCCGACAGGGGTAACCTACAATGAGCAGTTCTTC. Translated: CASSPTGVTYNEQFF.

This chain links TRBV7-9 with TRBJ2-1; D might be TRBD2 (6 bases). Germline assignment: CDR1 SEHNR and CDR2 FQNEAQ (reference sequence). This CDR3 has 16 residues. The V gene lost 4 bases and the J gene lost 4 bases, with 17 bases spanning the gap. The CDR3 protein is CASSSEVAVGYNEQFF. As DNA, the CDR3 is TGTGCCAGCAGCTCCGAAGTAGCGGTGGGTTACAATGAGCAGTTCTTC.

J is TRBJ1-4 and V is TRBV7-2; D is unresolved. V was shortened by 5 bases and J by 3 bases, with 13 bases between the two germline ends. The CDR3 loop spans 15 amino acids. The V gene's germline CDR1 is SGHTA and CDR2 FQGNSA. CDR3 in amino acids: CASSPQTLANEKLFF. The CDR3 nucleotides read TGTGCCAGCAGCCCACAGACTCTAGCTAATGAAAAACTGTTTTTT.

This clonotype has just a few counts. The chain joins TRBV28 to TRBJ1-1; 7 bases are a match to TRBD1. The V segment lost 6 bases and the J segment 8 bases; nucleotides outside the gene matches: 15. There are 15 residues in the CDR3. CDR1 and CDR2 from the germline V gene are MDHEN and SYDVKM. This CDR3 reads CASSLPKPGTAEAFF. The CDR3 DNA follows: TGTGCCAGCAGCTTACCCAAACCCGGGACAGCAGAAGCTTTCTTT.

This clonotype was detected only a few times. V usage is TRBV27 and J usage is TRBJ1-1; D is unresolved. The germline V and J ends were trimmed by 0 bases and 6 bases, with 14 bases remaining between them. The germline V gene has CDR1 MNHEY and CDR2 SMNVEV (reference sequence). The CDR3 extends over 15 amino acids. The CDR3 DNA is TGTGCCAGCAGTTTATCCGGACGGGCGGGCTCTGAAGCTTTCTTT. This codes for CASSLSGRAGSEAFF.

The V call is TRBV7-8, the J call TRBJ2-7; 10 nucleotides align to TRBD2. Germline-derived CDR1 and CDR2 are SGHVS and FQNEAQ. Unmatched junction bases numbered 8, after V lost 5 bases and J lost 1 base. The CDR3 spans 16 residues. DNA for the CDR3: TGTGCCAGCAGCGTACGGCCTAGCGGGAGTTCCTACGAGCAGTACTTC. Translated, it gives CASSVRPSGSSYEQYF. Full variable domain (outside the CDR3, taken from reference TRBV7-8 and TRBJ2-7): GAGVSQSPRYKVAKRGQDVALRCDPISGHVSLFWYQQALGQGPEFLTYFQNEAQLDKSGLPSDRFFAERPEGSVSTLKIQRTQQEDSAVYLCASSVRPSGSSYEQYFGPGTRLTVT.

V and J are TRBV6-4 and TRBJ2-4, with no clear D. The CDR3 is made up of 15 amino acids. Germline V lookup: CDR1 MRHNA, CDR2 SNTAGT. With 4 bases removed from V and 0 bases from J, the gap between germline ends came to 10 bases. In DNA, the CDR3 is TGTGCCAGCAGTGTGAGGTCGCTAGCCAAAAACATTCAGTACTTC. This codes for CASSVRSLAKNIQYF.

This clonotype has just a few counts. The chain carries TRBV28 and TRBJ1-1; D is uncertain. Germline values: CDR1 MDHEN, CDR2 SYDVKM. V was clipped by 6 bases and J by 5 bases, with 22 bases between them. This CDR3 has 16 amino acids. This chain's CDR3 is CASSPGRVVRITEAFF. The DNA for the CDR3 is TGTGCCAGCAGCCCGGGGAGAGTGGTTAGGATAACTGAAGCTTTCTTT. Full variable domain (remainder filled in from reference TRBV28 and TRBJ1-1): DVKVTQSSRYLVKRTGEKVFLECVQDMDHENMFWYRQDPGLGLRLIYFSYDVKMKEKGDIPEGYSVSREKKERFSLILESASTNQTSMYLCASSPGRVVRITEAFFGQGTRLTVV.

This chain connects TRBV5-1 to TRBJ1-3; D is possibly TRBD1 (6 bases). The CDR3 has 15 residues. Germline V gene data show CDR1 as SGHRS and CDR2 as YFSETQ. V lost 2 bases and J lost 1, with 10 bases in between. Written as DNA, the CDR3 is TGCGCCAGCAGCTTCGGGGGCACTTCTGGAAACACCATATATTTT. This sequence encodes CASSFGGTSGNTIYF.

This clonotype came up many times. This chain joins TRBV19 and TRBJ1-1; D perhaps matches TRBD1 (5 bases). Germline CDR1 is LNHDA and CDR2 is SQIVND (reference sequence). V lost 6 bases and J 5 bases, leaving 10 bases between the germline ends. This CDR3 has 12 amino acids. The CDR3, as DNA: TGTGCCAGTAGCTCCCGGGGGACTGAAGCTTTCTTT. Translated, it gives CASSSRGTEAFF.

The gene calls are TRBV28 and TRBJ1-2, with 7 nucleotides matching TRBD1. The CDR3 runs 13 residues. The germline gives CDR1 MDHEN, CDR2 SYDVKM. After removal of 3 bases from V and 9 bases from J, the junction contained 7 bases not matched to a gene. DNA for the CDR3: TGTGCCAGCAGTTTGGACGAGGGACAGAGCTACACCTTC. It is translated as CASSLDEGQSYTF.

The chain recombines TRBV5-1 with TRBJ1-1; D is possibly TRBD1 (5 bases). The length of the CDR3 is 14 residues. The germline CDR1 and CDR2 sequences are SGHRS and YFSETQ. V gave up 4 bases and J gave up 1 base, with 11 bases separating them. The CDR3 protein is CASSVGTANTEAFF. DNA of the CDR3: TGCGCCAGCAGCGTCGGGACCGCGAACACTGAAGCTTTCTTT.

The chain employs TRBV7-2 and TRBJ2-1, with 7 bases lining up with TRBD1. The CDR3 consists of 13 residues. Germline trimming cut 4 bases from V and 6 bases from J; bases unmatched to any gene: 3. Germline values: CDR1 SGHTA, CDR2 FQGNSA. The CDR3 protein is CASSSRQGNEQFF. In DNA form, the CDR3 reads TGTGCCAGCAGCTCCAGACAGGGCAATGAGCAGTTCTTC. The whole variable domain, filled in from reference TRBV7-2 and TRBJ2-1, reads GAGVSQSPSNKVTEKGKDVELRCDPISGHTALYWYRQSLGQGLEFLIYFQGNSAPDKSGLPSDRFSAERTGGSVSTLTIQRTQQEDSAVYLCASSSRQGNEQFFGPGTRLTVL.